The rows below give T cell receptor beta chains drawn from one sample of a study of shared clonotypes between healthy human individuals. Sequencing used immunoSEQ multiplex PCR; TCRdb keeps in-frame clones, though not all of them. In the table there are hundreds of thousands of clones, around 90% of which are singletons. The sample was memory CD8+ T cells sorted from blood. The receptors were gathered from a man aged 18 to 29 in good health. Each CDR3 is given with its conserved first and last residue.

>TRBV27|TRBJ1-6
CASSLLWLPGSPLHF
>TRBV9|TRBJ2-7
CASSASDWAGSHEQYF
>TRBV2|TRBJ2-7
CASSPGFSRHYEQYF
>TRBV7-8|TRBJ1-1
CASSFRQGIMNTEAFF
>TRBV30|TRBJ1-2
CAWSVWSGYTF
>TRBV7-9|TRBJ2-3
CASSANTGDTQYF
>TRBV9|TRBJ1-2
CASSASRGTVNNYGYTF
>TRBV2|TRBJ2-1
CASRKADFSYNEQFF
>TRBV7-9|TRBJ2-1
CASSLLGQSFSYNEQFF
>TRBV28|TRBJ1-5
CASGTVSIKQPQHF
>TRBV7-8|TRBJ1-6
CASSFDTSPLHF
>TRBV6-1|TRBJ1-2
CASSEWAEVYGYTF
>TRBV25-1|TRBJ2-1
CASSEMSGGPNEQFF
>TRBV9|TRBJ1-1
CASSVGGGMNTEAFF
>TRBV28|TRBJ2-7
CASTLDGNYEQYF
>TRBV2|TRBJ1-2
CASRWTGAEQGGYTF
>TRBV28|TRBJ1-4
CASSFPGQGMEEKLFF
>TRBV27|TRBJ2-3
CASSRQGLTDTQYF
>TRBV6-5|TRBJ2-7
CASSRSSVYEQYF
>TRBV7-9|TRBJ1-4
CASSLSGTGSRNEKLFF
>TRBV28|TRBJ1-1
CASSSTDTEAFF
>TRBV27|TRBJ2-2
CASSLSVPWVDTGELFF
>TRBV7-8|TRBJ2-1
CASSSRGSYNEQFF
>TRBV28|TRBJ1-1
CASSLSGDGVTEAFF
>TRBV11-2|TRBJ2-7
CASSAEGTSTYEQYF
>TRBV13|TRBJ2-2
CASSSETGELFF
>TRBV5-1|TRBJ1-5
CASSTGPNQPQHF
>TRBV5-1|TRBJ2-7
CASSLPGGQTGHNGEQYF
>TRBV7-2|TRBJ2-7
CASSLIFRETYEQYF
>TRBV27|TRBJ2-6
CASSPQGPGANVLTF
>TRBV5-4|TRBJ1-4
CASSSSLQGANEKLFF
>TRBV10-3|TRBJ1-1
CAVGTGHPATEAFF
>TRBV4-3|TRBJ2-2
CASSQDLGRAGTGELFF
>TRBV29-1|TRBJ2-1
CSVERRNSYNEQFF
>TRBV27|TRBJ1-5
CASSLTGSNQPQHF